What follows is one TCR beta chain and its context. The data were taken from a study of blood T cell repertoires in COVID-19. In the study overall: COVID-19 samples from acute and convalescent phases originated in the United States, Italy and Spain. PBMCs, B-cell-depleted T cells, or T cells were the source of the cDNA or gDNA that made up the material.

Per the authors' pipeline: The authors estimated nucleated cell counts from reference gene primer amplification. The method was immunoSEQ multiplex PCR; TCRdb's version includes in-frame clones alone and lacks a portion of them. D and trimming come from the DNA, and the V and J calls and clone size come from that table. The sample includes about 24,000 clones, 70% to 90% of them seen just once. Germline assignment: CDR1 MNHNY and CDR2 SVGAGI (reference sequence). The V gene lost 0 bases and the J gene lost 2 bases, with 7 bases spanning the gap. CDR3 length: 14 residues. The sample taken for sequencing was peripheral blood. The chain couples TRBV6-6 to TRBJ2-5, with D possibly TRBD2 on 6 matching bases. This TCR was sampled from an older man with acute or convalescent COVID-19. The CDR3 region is CASSYSEGQETQYF. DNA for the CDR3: TGTGCCAGCAGTTACTCGGAGGGACAAGAGACCCAGTACTTC.